Detailed here is one T cell receptor beta chain. It has no known antigen specificity. No base-level quality is on record; no much larger clone is a single base apart. The donors were healthy, HIV-negative adults who had no recently reported acute infections or vaccinations. All donors were Caucasian adults living in Nashville, Tennessee, USA. Magnetic negative selection was used to enrich CD4+ T cells, after which naive cells were positively selected on CD45RA and the negative fraction became the memory subset. Blood was obtained by leukapheresis, after which PBMCs were separated by Ficoll-Histopaque density gradient centrifugation and cryopreserved in liquid nitrogen vapor phase. Analytical flow cytometry was used to check the purity and quantity of each magnetically sorted T cell population. Each sorted fraction had its genomic DNA isolated and then quantified by UV absorbance on a Nanodrop 2000c.

Trimming removed 5 bases from V and 6 bases from J; the gene matches leave 13 bases unexplained. Reading from cysteine to phenylalanine, the CDR3 counts 17 amino acids. Solely the CDR3 DNA is kept, with 51 bases framed from the first base. According to the germline V gene, CDR1 reads SGHTA and CDR2 reads FQGNSA. This sample was taken from a study of shared clonotypes between healthy human individuals (dated by TCRdb to the early 2020s). Looking at the study overall: A couple of women and a few men aged 18 to 49 years were included in the cohort. For each donor, CD4 naive and CD4 memory were each given three plates, CD8 naive was given two plates, and CD8 memory was given one plate. Blood TCR repertoires of 5 or 6 healthy adults were deeply sequenced to estimate repertoire size and the extent of clonotype sharing between individuals. To increase sequencing depth and limit assay-specific biases, different laboratories used diverse techniques to prepare libraries and sequence TCR repertoires. Per donor, leukapheresis produced somewhere between about 0.9 and 9 billion PBMCs. Overall results and qualifications from the work: Pairwise subsampling indicated that sequencing depth was expected to affect the degree of clonotype sharing among donors. Even with the large sequencing depth, rarefaction of the sorted-subset datasets indicated that sequencing was incomplete. Sharing across four donors was observed for approximately 5% of naive CD4, 3% to 3.5% of naive CD8, 2% to 2.5% of memory CD4, and around 0.4% of memory CD8 clonotypes. The small number of donors limited the genetic and exposure-history diversity represented. Clonotypes shared by all four sorted-subset donors showed higher generation probabilities than non-shared clonotypes. Only blood was sampled, and tissue TCR repertoires likely differ from those in blood. Naive subsets generally had larger estimated clonotype richness than memory subsets.

TCR CDR3 regions were amplified from genomic DNA by multiplex PCR using the deep immunoSEQ assay. Extracted genomic DNA from each cell subset was spread evenly across all wells of several immunoSEQ 96-well plates, with each plate serving as a replicate. For sorted subsets, around 0.2 ug of genomic DNA, equivalent to 30,000 or so T cell genomes, went into each replicate PCR. Purified libraries were measured with a Qubit 3.0 fluorometer, size-checked on a Bioanalyzer 2100, and measured again with the KAPA Library Quantification kit. Each immunoSEQ 96-well plate was sequenced on its own single-read 150-cycle Illumina NextSeq 550 flow cell. Per the original workflow: Because the immunoSEQ output held only junctional sequences and lacked quality scores, the filtering could not match the filtering applied to full-length reads. To assign V/J genes and CDR3, sequences were annotated against IMGT germline references using PyIR, a Python wrapper for IgBLAST v1.9. Reads with weak V/J assignments (E-value above 1e-6), missing CDR3, stop codons, out-of-frame junctions, or ambiguous translated residues were removed. V3J clonotypes were defined as sequences sharing the same inferred V gene, J gene, and CDR3 amino acid sequence. To compute the percentage overlap between repertoires, the number of shared unique clonotypes was divided by the size of the smaller repertoire. Repertoire richness was assessed with RTK rarefaction, the Chao1 estimator, and Recon v2.1 estimates of unobserved clonotypes. OLGA was used to compute generation probabilities for all TCRbeta clonotypes that the gDNA method yielded from a few donors. Drawn from immuneACCESS, this table holds only the in-frame rearrangements with V and J called that TCRdb kept. Clones are partly lost; checked studies trace under half to an unresolved V gene and leave the rest unexplained. V and J calls and clone size come straight from that table; D and trimming were deduced from the DNA. The sample table holds approximately 1,000,000 clones, of which roughly 80% were seen once. The ten largest clones represent 0.89% of the sample.

The source of this sequence is a man aged 18-30 years in good health. Some clones in this sample may be carry-over from other donors' samples. The rearrangement combines TRBV7-2 with TRBJ2-1, with 10 bases in between that match TRBD2. Sequencing input: memory CD4+ T cells from PBMCs. What the cell subset or site label conveys for this sample: CD45RA-negative fraction. The CDR3: CASSPTLASGSLNEQFF. The DNA is as follows: TGTGCCAGCAGCCCAACCTTGGCTAGCGGGAGCCTCAATGAGCAGTTCTTC. The full variable domain, with segments outside the CDR3 supplied by the reference TRBV7-2 and TRBJ2-1 proteins, appears as GAGVSQSPSNKVTEKGKDVELRCDPISGHTALYWYRQSLGQGLEFLIYFQGNSAPDKSGLPSDRFSAERTGGSVSTLTIQRTQQEDSAVYLCASSPTLASGSLNEQFFGPGTRLTVL.